This T cell receptor beta chain was documented in a study of T cell responses to AZD1222 COVID-19 vaccine. This table comes from immunoSEQ multiplex PCR, and its TCRdb copy is limited to in-frame clones, with some not included. The repertoire consists of about 94,000 clones, with about 85% occurring once and the leading ten covering roughly 4.5%. Germline V CDR1 and CDR2: MGHRA, YSYEKL. The length of the CDR3 is 17 residues. Losses at the gene ends were 5 bases for V and 1 base for J; bases not matched to a gene: 9. This material consisted of peripheral blood, taken 28 days after the second AZD1222 dose. This receptor was taken from an adult who received the AZD1222 COVID-19 vaccine. This chain joins TRBV4-1 and TRBJ2-1; 9 bases map to TRBD2. CDR3 loop: CASSEISGGISYNEQFF. The DNA for the CDR3 is TGCGCCAGCAGCGAAATTAGCGGGGGAATTTCCTACAATGAGCAGTTCTTC.